This T cell receptor (beta chain) was identified during a study of T cell clones after liver transplantation (dated by TCRdb to about 2019). Looking at the study overall: The samples were obtained from ITN030ST, a randomized trial that attempted immunosuppression withdrawal within 2 years after liver transplantation. After a pre-transplant mixed lymphocyte reaction, TCRbeta sequencing was used to pinpoint donor-reactive T cell clones, which were subsequently tracked in post-transplant blood. As an antigen-independent comparator for donor-reactive sequences, third party-reactive TCRbeta sequences were also identified from pre-transplant MLRs. Of the eight recipients, a few were HCV-positive, while the remaining recipients had been transplanted for non-autoimmune, non-viral indications. No induction therapy was given to the subjects, and standard immunosuppression was administered until randomization at 12-24 months post-transplant. To count as tolerant, a recipient had to stay completely off immunosuppression for at least one year without liver enzymes climbing beyond twice the upper limit of normal. Blood samples were taken pre-transplant, pre-randomization before withdrawal, and post-randomization after full withdrawal or failed withdrawal. Of the 8 liver transplant recipients making up the studied cohort, 3 were classified as tolerant and 5 as non-tolerant. What the research found in general, with its limitations: When repertoire turnover was accounted for, significantly reduced detection of donor-reactive sequences was found in 7 of 8 subjects for CD4 and in 8 of 8 subjects for CD8. Donor-reactive sequences decreased more than third party-reactive sequences, which suggests partial antigen-specific deletion that was not related to withdrawal success. Because of small, heterogeneous patient numbers and non-standardized post-transplant time points, the conclusions were only preliminary. Without allograft tissue specimens, donor-reactive T cells may have migrated into the graft rather than being deleted. In 5 of 8 subjects, regardless of tolerance or HCV status, circulating donor-reactive CD4 TCRbeta sequences dropped significantly post-transplant. Low numbers of available donor cells limited the measurable donor-reactive repertoire in a couple of subjects.

High-throughput TCRbeta CDR3 sequencing of frozen genomic DNA was performed by immunoSEQ, with PCR amplification, mapping, bias correction and internal controls included. As for the authors' bioinformatics: Only productive rearrangements were retained, with each unique TCRbeta sequence defined by its CDR3 nucleotide sequence together with its V and J gene. For a sequence to be called donor-reactive, it needed a frequency of at least 0.01% and at least 5-fold expansion in CFSE-low cells compared with unstimulated pre-transplant cells. Per-subject minimum frequency thresholds, based on the lowest-template unstimulated sample, ensured at least 90% detection power. Jensen-Shannon divergence between the top 1000 TCRbeta sequences post-transplant and pre-transplant was used to measure repertoire turnover. Two-sided Fisher's exact tests were used to test for changes in the detection of donor-reactive sequences. As stored in TCRdb, this immuneACCESS dataset retains in-frame rearrangements with V and J assigned. A fraction of the clones does not appear; measured against another copy, unresolved V genes explain less than half of the discrepancy, and the remainder lacks a known reason. V, J and clone size are taken as reported in that table, and D and trimming were inferred from the DNA itself. The sample contains about 21,000 clones, approximately 94% of them found a single time. Around 25% of the sample lies in the top ten.

Thawed unstimulated PBMCs were stained for CD3, CD4 and CD8 and FACS-sorted into CD3+CD4+ and CD3+CD8+ populations. Each of the 8 studied subjects was randomized to immunosuppression withdrawal. The Qiagen DNeasy Blood and Tissue Kit was used to isolate genomic DNA. Turning to this clone: It has no known antigen specificity. Base qualities are not at hand, and no much larger clone is one base apart.

The source was CD8+ T cells from blood, collected about 27 months after liver transplant. The source of this sequence is a human patient who received a liver transplant. Following transplantation, T cells from the graft donor may be among those present.

The CDR3 is CASSYPTGAGELFF. The DNA sequence is given as TGTGCCAGCAGTTACCCGACGGGGGCCGGGGAGCTGTTTTTT. This receptor chain uses TRBV6-5 and TRBJ2-2; TRBD2 is a possible D gene, resting on 6 matching bases. The CDR3 spans 14 residues, from the cysteine through the phenylalanine. CDR3 DNA only is kept here, 42 bases in frame from base 1. V was cut back by 2 bases and J by 6 bases, leaving a gap of 10 bases between them. The germline V gene yields MNHEY for CDR1 and SVGAGI for CDR2.